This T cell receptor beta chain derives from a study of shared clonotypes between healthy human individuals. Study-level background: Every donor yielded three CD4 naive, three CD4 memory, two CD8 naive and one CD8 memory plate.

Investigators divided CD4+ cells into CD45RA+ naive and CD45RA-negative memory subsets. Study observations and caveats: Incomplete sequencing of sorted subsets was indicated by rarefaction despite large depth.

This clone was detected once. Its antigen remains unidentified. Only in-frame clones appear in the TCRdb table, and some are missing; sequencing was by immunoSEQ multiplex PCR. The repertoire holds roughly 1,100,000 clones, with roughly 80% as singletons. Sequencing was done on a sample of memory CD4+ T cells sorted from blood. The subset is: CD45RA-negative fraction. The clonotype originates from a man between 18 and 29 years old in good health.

This CDR3 is CASSLLRLYNSPLHF. Written as DNA, the CDR3 is TGTGCCAGCAGCTTGTTAAGGCTCTATAATTCACCCCTCCACTTT. V and J are TRBV5-8 and TRBJ1-6, with D unclear. The CDR3 spans 15 residues. V lost 1 base and J lost 3, with 8 bases in between. CDR1 SGHTS and CDR2 YDEGEE come from the germline V gene.